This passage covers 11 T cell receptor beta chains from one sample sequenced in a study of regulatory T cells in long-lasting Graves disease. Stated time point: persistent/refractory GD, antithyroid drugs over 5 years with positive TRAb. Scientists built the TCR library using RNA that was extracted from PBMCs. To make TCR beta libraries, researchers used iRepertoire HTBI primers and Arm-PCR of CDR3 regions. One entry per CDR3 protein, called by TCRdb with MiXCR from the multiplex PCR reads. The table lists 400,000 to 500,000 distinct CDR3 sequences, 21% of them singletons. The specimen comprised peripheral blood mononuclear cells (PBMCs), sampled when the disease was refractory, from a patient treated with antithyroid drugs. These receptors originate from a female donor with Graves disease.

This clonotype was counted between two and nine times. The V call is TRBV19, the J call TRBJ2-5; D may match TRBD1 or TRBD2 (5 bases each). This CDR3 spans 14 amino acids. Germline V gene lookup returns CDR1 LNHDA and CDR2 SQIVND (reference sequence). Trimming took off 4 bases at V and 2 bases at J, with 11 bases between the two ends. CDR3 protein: CASSTRDPQETQYF. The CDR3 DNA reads TGTGCCAGTAGTACCCGGGACCCACAAGAGACCCAGTACTTC.

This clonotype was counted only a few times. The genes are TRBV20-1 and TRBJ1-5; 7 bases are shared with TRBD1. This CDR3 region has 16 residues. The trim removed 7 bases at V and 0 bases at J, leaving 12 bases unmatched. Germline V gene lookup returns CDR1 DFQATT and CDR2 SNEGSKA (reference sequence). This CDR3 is CSVGDRNPYSNQPQHF. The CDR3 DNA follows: TGCAGTGTCGGGGACAGAAACCCATATAGCAATCAGCCCCAGCATTTT.

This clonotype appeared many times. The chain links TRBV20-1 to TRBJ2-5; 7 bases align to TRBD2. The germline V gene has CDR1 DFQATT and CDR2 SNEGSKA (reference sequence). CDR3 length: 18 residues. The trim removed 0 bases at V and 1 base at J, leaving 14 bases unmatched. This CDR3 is CSARDISAGVQIQETQYF. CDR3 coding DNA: TGCAGTGCTAGAGATATCAGCGCGGGGGTCCAAATCCAAGAGACCCAGTACTTC.

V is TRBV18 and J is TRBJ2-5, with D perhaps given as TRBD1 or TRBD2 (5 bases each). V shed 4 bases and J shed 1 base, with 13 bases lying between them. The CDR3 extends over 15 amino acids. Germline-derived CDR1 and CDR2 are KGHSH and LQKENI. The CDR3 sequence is CASSLTGPSQETQYF. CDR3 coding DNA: TGTGCCAGCTCACTAACGGGGCCTTCCCAAGAGACCCAGTACTTC.

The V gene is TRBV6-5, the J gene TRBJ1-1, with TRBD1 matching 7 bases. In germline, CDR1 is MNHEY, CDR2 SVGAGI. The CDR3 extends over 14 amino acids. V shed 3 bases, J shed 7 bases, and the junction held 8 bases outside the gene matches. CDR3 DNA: TGTGCCAGCAGTTATCACGAACAGGGGCGTGAAGCTTTCTTT. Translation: CASSYHEQGREAFF.

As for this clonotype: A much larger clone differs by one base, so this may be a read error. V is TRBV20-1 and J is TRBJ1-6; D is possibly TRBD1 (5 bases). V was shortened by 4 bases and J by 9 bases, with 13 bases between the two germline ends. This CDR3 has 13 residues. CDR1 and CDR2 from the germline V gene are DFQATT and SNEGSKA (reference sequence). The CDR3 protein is CSATGSGSSPLHF. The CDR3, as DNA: TGCAGTGCTACAGGGTCAGGCAGTTCACCCCTCCACTTT.

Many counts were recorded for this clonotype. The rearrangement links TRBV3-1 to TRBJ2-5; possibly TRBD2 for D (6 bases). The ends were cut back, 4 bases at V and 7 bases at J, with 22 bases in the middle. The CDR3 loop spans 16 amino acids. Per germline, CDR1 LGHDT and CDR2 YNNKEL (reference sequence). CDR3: CASSPYSTQLGGTQYF. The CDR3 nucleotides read TGTGCCAGCAGCCCCTATTCGACTCAACTCGGGGGGACCCAGTACTTC.

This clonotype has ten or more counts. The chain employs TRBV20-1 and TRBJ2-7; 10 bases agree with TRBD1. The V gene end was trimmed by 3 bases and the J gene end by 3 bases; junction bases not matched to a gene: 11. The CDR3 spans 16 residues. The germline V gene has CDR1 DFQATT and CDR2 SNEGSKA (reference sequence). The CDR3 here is CSASAGGTGVGYEQYF. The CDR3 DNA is TGCAGTGCTAGTGCTGGCGGGACAGGGGTCGGCTACGAGCAGTACTTC.

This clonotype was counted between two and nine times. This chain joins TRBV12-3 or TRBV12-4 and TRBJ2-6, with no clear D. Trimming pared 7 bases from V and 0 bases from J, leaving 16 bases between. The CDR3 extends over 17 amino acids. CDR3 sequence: CASILARRNSGANVLTF. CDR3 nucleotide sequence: TGTGCCAGCATCCTCGCGAGGCGGAACTCTGGGGCCAACGTCCTGACTTTC.

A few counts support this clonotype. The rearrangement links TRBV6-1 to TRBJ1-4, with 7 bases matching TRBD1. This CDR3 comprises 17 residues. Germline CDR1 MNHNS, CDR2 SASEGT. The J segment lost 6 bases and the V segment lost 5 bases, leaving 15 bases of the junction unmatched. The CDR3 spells CASSNQLTAGGHEKLFF. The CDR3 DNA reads TGTGCCAGCAGTAACCAGCTGACGGCAGGGGGACATGAAAAACTGTTTTTT.

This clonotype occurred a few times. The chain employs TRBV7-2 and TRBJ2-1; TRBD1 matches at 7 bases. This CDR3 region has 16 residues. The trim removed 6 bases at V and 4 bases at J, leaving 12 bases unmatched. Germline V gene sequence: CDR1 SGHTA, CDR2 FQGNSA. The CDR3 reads CASSYSPGQLYNEQFF. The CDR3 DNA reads TGTGCCAGCAGTTACTCCCCGGGACAGCTTTACAATGAGCAGTTCTTC.